This T cell receptor (beta chain) derives from a study of beta chain features in type 1 diabetes. Study as a whole: Similarity in age, gender and cell yields was seen between patients and healthy donors. Sorted cells from all samples, numbering roughly 100 million, were examined.

Study-wide points: No resolution was reached here on whether HLA type influences TCRB rearrangement. Within each of all four CD4+ subsets, Type 1 diabetes patients had TCRB CDR3s that were moderately but significantly shorter. In patients and controls equally, PCR might favor templates that are shorter.

This CDR3 spans 19 amino acids. Germline V gives CDR1 SEHNR, CDR2 FQNEAQ (reference sequence). Trimming pared 5 bases from V and 3 bases from J, leaving 25 bases between. For this clone: Its antigen remains unknown.

Of the isolated RNA, all was reverse transcribed, and so the sequenced material was expressed TCRB transcripts. The repertoire was sequenced with immunoSEQ multiplex PCR; TCRdb's copy has only in-frame clones and lacks some. This table holds about 70,000 clones, more than 45% found once. This receptor was taken from a man between 25 and 39 years old with type 1 diabetes. The rearrangement links TRBV7-9 to TRBJ2-2; possibly TRBD2 for D (7 bases). The source material was central memory CD4+ T cells from blood. This CDR3 is CASSRGPGPGGADTGELFF. The CDR3 DNA sequence: TGTGCCAGCAGCCGGGGGCCGGGCCCGGGAGGAGCGGACACCGGGGAGCTGTTTTTT.